The clone carrying this TCR beta chain was counted only a few times. Its antigen is not known. Each cDNA held unique molecular identifiers, and template switching gave it a universal primer site. Each CDR3 protein is one row after TCRdb ran MiXCR on the 5' RACE reads. Here the sample spans around 530,000 distinct CDR3 sequences, 15% being singletons. The data belong to a study of identical twins. Study-wide results and caveats: The authors noted that invariant MAIT and iNKT cells could partly confound zero-insertion analyses.

The CDR3 sequence is 15 residues long. J was trimmed by 11 bases and V by 7 bases; bases with no gene match: 19. These data were also reused for a study on yellow fever vaccine responses in identical twins.

The clonotype was recovered from a woman between 18 and 29 years old in good health. Sequencing was performed on CD4+ T cells sorted from blood. The chain uses TRBV12-3 or TRBV12-4 and TRBJ1-1; TRBD1 agrees at 7 bases. The DNA of the CDR3 is TGTGCCAGCAAGCTCCGACAGACAGGGCTCCGGGGTGCTTTCTTT. It translates to CASKLRQTGLRGAFF.